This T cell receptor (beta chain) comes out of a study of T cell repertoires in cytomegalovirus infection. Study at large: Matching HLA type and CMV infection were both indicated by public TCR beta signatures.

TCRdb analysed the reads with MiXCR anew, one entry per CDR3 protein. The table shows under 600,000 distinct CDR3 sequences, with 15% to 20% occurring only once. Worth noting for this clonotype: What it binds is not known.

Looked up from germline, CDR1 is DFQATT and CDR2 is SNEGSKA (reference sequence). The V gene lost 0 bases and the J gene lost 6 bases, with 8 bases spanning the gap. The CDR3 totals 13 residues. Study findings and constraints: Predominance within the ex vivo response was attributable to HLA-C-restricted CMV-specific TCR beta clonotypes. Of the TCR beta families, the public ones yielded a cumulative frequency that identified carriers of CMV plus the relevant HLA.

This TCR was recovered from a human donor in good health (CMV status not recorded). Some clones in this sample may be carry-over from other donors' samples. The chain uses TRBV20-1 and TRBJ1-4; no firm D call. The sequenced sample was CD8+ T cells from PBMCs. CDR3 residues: CSARDWADEKLFF. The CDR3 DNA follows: TGCAGTGCTAGAGATTGGGCCGATGAAAAACTGTTTTTT.